This passage covers 29 T cell receptor beta chains from one sample sequenced in a study of T cells expressing NK-cell markers. TCRdb reanalyzed the 5' RACE reads, giving one entry per CDR3 protein sequence and no DNA. The sample shows 25,000 to 35,000 distinct CDR3 sequences, and about 60% sits with its ten largest clones. Sequencing input: blood T cells: a sorted CD56 or NKG2C T cell subset, CD4+ or CD8+ T cells, or bulk PBMC T cells (not recorded which). These receptors came from a woman aged 18-70 years in good health.

The chain carries TRBV10-3 and TRBJ2-2; TCRdb outputs TRBD1, but without DNA this stays unchecked. The germline CDR1 and CDR2 sequences are ENHRY and SYGVKD. The CDR3 totals 14 residues. CDR3: CAIGGQGARGELFF.

The chain links TRBV12-3 or TRBV12-4 to TRBJ1-1; TCRdb names TRBD1, which stays unverified in the absence of DNA. The CDR3 extends over 13 amino acids. The CDR3 loop is CASSLDRGTEAFF.

The gene calls are TRBV2 and TRBJ2-7; TCRdb's D gene call, TRBD1, goes unchecked for lack of DNA. This CDR3 is built from 15 residues. In germline, CDR1 is SNHLY, CDR2 FYNNEI. The CDR3 loop reads CASSESGGSVYEQYF.

The chain couples TRBV12-3 or TRBV12-4 to TRBJ2-5; TCRdb picks TRBD2, but there is no DNA to check that call. The CDR3 is made up of 19 amino acids. The CDR3 sequence is CASSGLAGGRSGRQETQYF.

This sequence joins TRBV2 and TRBJ2-7. Germline CDR1 is SNHLY and CDR2 is FYNNEI. The length of the CDR3 is 13 residues. CDR3 region: CASRVGWSYEQYF.

V usage is TRBV27 and J usage is TRBJ1-5; TCRdb indicates TRBD1, and absent DNA this call remains unverified. Germline V CDR1 and CDR2: MNHEY, SMNVEV (reference sequence). CDR3 length: 15 residues. This CDR3 reads CASTPDRPRLQPQHF.

V and J are TRBV13 and TRBJ2-7; TCRdb's D gene call, TRBD1, goes unchecked for lack of DNA. CDR3 length: 13 residues. Germline V CDR1 and CDR2: PRHDT, FYEKMQ (reference sequence). CDR3 amino acids: CASSPGAGYEQYF.

This sequence joins TRBV11-1 and TRBJ2-1; the D call of TRBD2 rests on TCRdb alone, since no DNA is present to check it. This CDR3 has 18 residues. The germline V gene has CDR1 SGHAT and CDR2 FQDESV (reference sequence). The CDR3 region is CASSYPNVREGPYNEQFF. Looking up the rest from reference TRBV11-1 and TRBJ2-1 gives the full variable domain: EAEVAQSPRYKITEKSQAVAFWCDPISGHATLYWYRQILGQGPELLVQFQDESVVDDSQLPKDRFSAERLKGVDSTLKIQPAELGDSAMYLCASSYPNVREGPYNEQFFGPGTRLTVL.

The chain uses TRBV4-1 and TRBJ2-3; the D gene TCRdb calls, TRBD1, cannot be checked with no DNA. Germline lookup yields CDR1 MGHRA and CDR2 YSYEKL. The CDR3 loop spans 15 amino acids. This chain's CDR3 is CASSHPGQGAATQYF.

This chain joins TRBV30 and TRBJ2-3. The CDR3 covers 13 residues. CDR1 is GTSNPN and CDR2 is SVGIG in the germline V gene (reference sequence). CDR3 sequence reads: CAWRGQGTDTQYF.

The chain joins TRBV12-3 or TRBV12-4 to TRBJ2-7; checking the TCRdb D call of TRBD1 is not possible without DNA. The CDR3 sequence is 13 residues long. CDR3 in amino acids: CASSTGGSYEQYF.

This chain joins TRBV9 and TRBJ2-2; TCRdb's D call, TRBD2, is unchecked because there is no DNA. The CDR3 extends over 14 amino acids. Germline-derived CDR1 and CDR2 are SGDLS and YYNGEE. The CDR3: CASSPKGGTGELFF.

This chain connects TRBV27 to TRBJ2-7; absent DNA, TCRdb's TRBD1 call cannot be checked. The CDR3 runs to 14 residues. CDR1 and CDR2 (germline): MNHEY, SMNVEV (reference sequence). CDR3 sequence: CASSHRTGGNEQYF.

The chain carries TRBV4-1 and TRBJ2-2. The CDR3 is 13 residues long. Germline CDR1 reads MGHRA; CDR2 reads YSYEKL. CDR3 loop: CASSQAGAGELFF.

The rearrangement uses TRBV5-1 and TRBJ2-1; without DNA, the TCRdb call of TRBD2 cannot be checked. Germline values: CDR1 SGHRS, CDR2 YFSETQ. This CDR3 comprises 17 residues. The CDR3 sequence is CASSLGGEGTSGTEQFF. Based on the CDR3 plus reference TRBV5-1 and TRBJ2-1, the full variable domain is KAGVTQTPRYLIKTRGQQVTLSCSPISGHRSVSWYQQTPGQGLQFLFEYFSETQRNKGNFPGRFSGRQFSNSRSEMNVSTLELGDSALYLCASSLGGEGTSGTEQFFGPGTRLTVL.

The J gene is TRBJ2-7, the V gene TRBV20-1. CDR1 and CDR2 from the germline V gene are DFQATT and SNEGSKA (reference sequence). The CDR3 spans 14 residues. Here the CDR3 reads CSARGIPRAPEQYF.

The V gene is TRBV27, the J gene TRBJ2-7; TCRdb's D call, TRBD1, is unchecked because there is no DNA. Germline-derived CDR1 and CDR2 are MNHEY and SMNVEV (reference sequence). The CDR3 consists of 12 residues. Here the CDR3 reads CASADTIGEQYF.

V and J are TRBV7-9 and TRBJ1-5. The germline V gene encodes CDR1 SEHNR and CDR2 FQNEAQ (reference sequence). The CDR3 contains 14 residues. This CDR3 is CASSLVGSNQPQHF.

The chain employs TRBV20-1 and TRBJ2-5; the TCRdb call, TRBD2, lacks DNA for checking. This CDR3 region has 15 residues. Germline-derived CDR1 and CDR2 are DFQATT and SNEGSKA (reference sequence). CDR3: CSAVAREEGQETQYF.

This rearrangement joins TRBV7-9 to TRBJ1-6; absent DNA, TCRdb's TRBD1 call cannot be checked. The CDR3 is 14 amino acids. Germline loops: CDR1 SEHNR, CDR2 FQNEAQ (reference sequence). The CDR3 spells CASSPTAANSPLHF.

The rearrangement links TRBV13 to TRBJ2-1. Per germline, CDR1 PRHDT and CDR2 FYEKMQ (reference sequence). The CDR3 length is 14 residues. This CDR3 is CASSSGQGSREQFF.

The CDR3 here is CASSLVFRESTNTEAFF. The V call is TRBV7-8, the J call TRBJ1-1. The CDR3 is 17 residues long. Germline-derived CDR1 and CDR2 are SGHVS and FQNEAQ.

This chain joins TRBV4-1 and TRBJ1-1; the D call from TCRdb, TRBD1, cannot be confirmed without DNA. The CDR3 covers 14 residues. CDR1 is MGHRA and CDR2 is YSYEKL in the germline V gene. CDR3 residues: CASNPSGENTEAFF.

The J gene is TRBJ2-1, the V gene TRBV4-1; the TCRdb call, TRBD2, lacks DNA for checking. The CDR3 is 18 residues long. Germline CDR1 and CDR2: MGHRA and YSYEKL. The CDR3 here is CASSQVSGGLAMNNEQFF.

The chain joins TRBV7-2 to TRBJ1-3. Germline values: CDR1 SGHTA, CDR2 FQGNSA. There are 16 residues in the CDR3. The CDR3 sequence: CASSLAYKGIGNTIYF.

The V gene is TRBV27, the J gene TRBJ2-7; as DNA is missing, the TRBD2 call by TCRdb cannot be tested. This CDR3 comprises 14 residues. CDR1 is MNHEY and CDR2 is SMNVEV in the germline V gene (reference sequence). The CDR3 sequence is CASSLANLPYEQYF.

The chain uses TRBV12-3 or TRBV12-4 and TRBJ1-1; TCRdb's assignment of TRBD1 cannot be checked, as there is no DNA. This CDR3 spans 15 amino acids. CDR3 loop: CASSWTGGMNTEAFF.

The rearrangement uses TRBV20-1 and TRBJ1-2. Germline CDR1 is DFQATT and CDR2 is SNEGSKA (reference sequence). The CDR3 runs 12 residues. This CDR3 reads CSARPTEYGYTF.

This chain joins TRBV12-3 or TRBV12-4 and TRBJ2-3. The CDR3 sequence is 14 residues long. The CDR3 here is CASSLADQLDTQYF.